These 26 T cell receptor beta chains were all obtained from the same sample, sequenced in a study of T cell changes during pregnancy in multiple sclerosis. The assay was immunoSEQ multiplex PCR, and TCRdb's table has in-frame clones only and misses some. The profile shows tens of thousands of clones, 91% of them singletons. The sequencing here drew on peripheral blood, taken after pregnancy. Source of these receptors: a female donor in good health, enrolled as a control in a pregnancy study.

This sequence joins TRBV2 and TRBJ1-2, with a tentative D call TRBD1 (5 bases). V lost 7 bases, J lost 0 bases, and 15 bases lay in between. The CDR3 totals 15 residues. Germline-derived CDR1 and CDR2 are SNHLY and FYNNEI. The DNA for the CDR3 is TGTGCCAGCAAGCAGAGACAGCTCCCTAACTATGGCTACACCTTC. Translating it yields CASKQRQLPNYGYTF.

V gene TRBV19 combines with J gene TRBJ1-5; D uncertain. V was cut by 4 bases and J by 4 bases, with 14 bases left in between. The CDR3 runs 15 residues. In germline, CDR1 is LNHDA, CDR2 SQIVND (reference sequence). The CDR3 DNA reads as TGTGCCAGTAGTAGAGGTGGAGGAGTTAATCAGCCCCAGCATTTT. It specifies CASSRGGGVNQPQHF.

The CDR3 reads CASSLSWLGGGYNSPLHF. The CDR3 region has the DNA TGTGCCAGCAGCTTGAGTTGGCTAGGGGGCGGGTATAATTCACCCCTCCACTTT. The chain carries TRBV5-7 and TRBJ1-6; 7 bases are a match to TRBD1. TRBV5-7 is an open reading frame whose function is uncertain. This CDR3 spans 18 amino acids. Trimming removed 1 base from V and 4 bases from J; junction bases left unmatched: 11.

The CDR3 here is CASSFRGHNEQFF. For the CDR3, the DNA is TGTGCCAGCAGCTTTCGAGGCCACAATGAGCAGTTCTTC. The chain links TRBV7-9 to TRBJ2-1; D remains ambiguous. V shed 3 bases and J shed 5 bases, with 8 bases lying between them. There are 13 residues in the CDR3. Germline CDR1 reads SEHNR; CDR2 reads FQNEAQ (reference sequence).

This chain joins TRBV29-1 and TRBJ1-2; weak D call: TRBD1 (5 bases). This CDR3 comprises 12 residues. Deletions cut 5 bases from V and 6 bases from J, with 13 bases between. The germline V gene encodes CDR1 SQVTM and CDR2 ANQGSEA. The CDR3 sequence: CSVLGGADGYTF. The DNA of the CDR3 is TGCAGCGTTTTAGGAGGGGCCGATGGCTACACCTTC.

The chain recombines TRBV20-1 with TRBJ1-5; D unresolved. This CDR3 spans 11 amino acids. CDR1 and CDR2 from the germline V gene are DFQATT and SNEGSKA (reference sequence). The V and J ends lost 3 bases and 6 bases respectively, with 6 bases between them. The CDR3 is CSASSSQPQHF. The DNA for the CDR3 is TGCAGTGCTAGTTCCAGTCAGCCCCAGCATTTT.

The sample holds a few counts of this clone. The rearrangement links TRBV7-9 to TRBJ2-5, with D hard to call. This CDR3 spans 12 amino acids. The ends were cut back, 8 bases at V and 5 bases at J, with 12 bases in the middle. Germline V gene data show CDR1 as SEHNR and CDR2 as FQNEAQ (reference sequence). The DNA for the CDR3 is TGTGCCAGCCAGTCATTATGGGAGACCCAGTACTTC. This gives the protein CASQSLWETQYF.

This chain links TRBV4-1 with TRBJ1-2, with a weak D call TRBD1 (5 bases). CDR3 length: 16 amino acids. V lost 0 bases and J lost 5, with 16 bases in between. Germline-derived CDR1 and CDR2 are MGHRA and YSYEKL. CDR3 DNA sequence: TGCGCCAGCAGCCAAGACCAGGGCAGGTCCCTTTATGGCTACACCTTC. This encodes CASSQDQGRSLYGYTF.

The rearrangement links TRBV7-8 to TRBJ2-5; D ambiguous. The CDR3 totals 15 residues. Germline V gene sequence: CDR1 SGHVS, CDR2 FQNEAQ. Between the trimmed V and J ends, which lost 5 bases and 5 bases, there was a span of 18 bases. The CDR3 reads CASSGSRPVGETQYF. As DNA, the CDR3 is TGTGCCAGCAGCGGTAGCCGGCCCGTAGGTGAGACCCAGTACTTC.

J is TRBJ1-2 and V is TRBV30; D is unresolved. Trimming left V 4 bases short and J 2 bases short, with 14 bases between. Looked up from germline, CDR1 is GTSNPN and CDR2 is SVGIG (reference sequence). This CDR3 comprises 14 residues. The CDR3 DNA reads TGTGCCTGGACTCAGACACCAACGAACTATGGCTACACCTTC. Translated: CAWTQTPTNYGYTF.

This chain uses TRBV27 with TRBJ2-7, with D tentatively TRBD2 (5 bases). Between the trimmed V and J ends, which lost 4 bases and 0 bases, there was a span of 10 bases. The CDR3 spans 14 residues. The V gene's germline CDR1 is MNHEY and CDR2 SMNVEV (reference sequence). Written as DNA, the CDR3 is TGTGCCAGCAGTTCGGGGTTTGGCTCCTACGAGCAGTACTTC. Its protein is CASSSGFGSYEQYF.

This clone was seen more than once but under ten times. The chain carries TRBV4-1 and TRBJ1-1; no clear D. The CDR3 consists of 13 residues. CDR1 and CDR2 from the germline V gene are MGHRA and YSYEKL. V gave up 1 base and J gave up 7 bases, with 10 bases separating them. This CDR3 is CASSQVDGNEAFF. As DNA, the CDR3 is TGCGCCAGCAGCCAAGTGGACGGGAATGAAGCTTTCTTT.

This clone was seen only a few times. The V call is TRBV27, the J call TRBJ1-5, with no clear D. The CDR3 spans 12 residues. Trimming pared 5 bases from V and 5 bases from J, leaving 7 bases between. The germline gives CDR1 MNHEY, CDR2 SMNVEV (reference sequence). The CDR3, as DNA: TGTGCCAGCAGTACTCAGGATCAGCCCCAGCATTTT. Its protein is CASSTQDQPQHF.

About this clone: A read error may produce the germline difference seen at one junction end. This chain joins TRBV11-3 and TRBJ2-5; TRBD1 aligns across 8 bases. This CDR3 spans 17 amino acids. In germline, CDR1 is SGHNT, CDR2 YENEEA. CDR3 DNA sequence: TGTGCCAGCAGCTTAGATGGCGGACAGGGAATGAGAGAGGCCCAGTACTTC. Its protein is CASSLDGGQGMREAQYF. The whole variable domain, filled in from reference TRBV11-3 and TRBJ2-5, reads EAGVVQSPRYKIIEKKQPVAFWCNPISGHNTLYWYLQNLGQGPELLIRYENEEAVDDSQLPKDRFSAERLKGVDSTLKIQPAELGDSAVYLCASSLDGGQGMREAQYFGPGTRLLVL.

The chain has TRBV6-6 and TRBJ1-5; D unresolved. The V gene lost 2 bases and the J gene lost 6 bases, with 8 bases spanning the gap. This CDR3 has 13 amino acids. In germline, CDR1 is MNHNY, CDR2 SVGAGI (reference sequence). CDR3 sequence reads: CASSYGLIQPQHF. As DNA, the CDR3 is TGTGCCAGCAGTTACGGACTTATTCAGCCCCAGCATTTT.

The CDR3 DNA reads TGTGCCAGCAGTCCCTCTTTTACAGGGAATACTGAAGCTTTCTTT. Its protein product is CASSPSFTGNTEAFF. The chain joins TRBV2 to TRBJ1-1, with D maybe TRBD1 (6 bases). Trimming took 5 bases from V and 5 from J, leaving 18 bases between them. This CDR3 spans 15 amino acids. Germline CDR1 and CDR2: SNHLY and FYNNEI.

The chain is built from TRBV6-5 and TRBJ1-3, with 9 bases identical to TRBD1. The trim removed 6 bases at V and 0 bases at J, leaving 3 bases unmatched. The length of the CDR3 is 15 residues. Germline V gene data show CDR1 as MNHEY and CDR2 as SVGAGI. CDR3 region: CASRKGQGSGNTIYF. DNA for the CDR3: TGTGCCAGCAGGAAGGGACAGGGCTCTGGAAACACCATATATTTT.

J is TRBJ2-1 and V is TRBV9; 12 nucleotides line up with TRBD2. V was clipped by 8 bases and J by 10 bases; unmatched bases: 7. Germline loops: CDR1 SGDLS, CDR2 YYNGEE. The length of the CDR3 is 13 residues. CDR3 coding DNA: TGTGCCAGTGAGACTAGCGGGGGACGAGAGCAGTTCTTC. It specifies CASETSGGREQFF.

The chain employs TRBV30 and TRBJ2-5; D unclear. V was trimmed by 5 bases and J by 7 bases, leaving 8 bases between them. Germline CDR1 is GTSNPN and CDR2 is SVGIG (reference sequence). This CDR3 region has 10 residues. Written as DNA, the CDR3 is TGTGCCTGGGGGCCCGGGACCCAGTACTTC. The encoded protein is CAWGPGTQYF.

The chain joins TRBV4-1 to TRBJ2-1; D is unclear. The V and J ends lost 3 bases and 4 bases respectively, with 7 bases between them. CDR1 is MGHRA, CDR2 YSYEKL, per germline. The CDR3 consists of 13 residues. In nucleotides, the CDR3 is TGCGCCAGCAGCCAGGAGCGTTACAATGAGCAGTTCTTC. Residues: CASSQERYNEQFF.

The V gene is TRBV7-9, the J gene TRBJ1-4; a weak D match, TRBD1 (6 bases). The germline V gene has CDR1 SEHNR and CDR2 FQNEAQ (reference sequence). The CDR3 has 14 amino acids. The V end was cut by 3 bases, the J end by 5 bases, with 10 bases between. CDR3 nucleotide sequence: TGTGCCAGCAGCTTGCAGGGGCCCAATGAAAAACTGTTTTTT. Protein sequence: CASSLQGPNEKLFF. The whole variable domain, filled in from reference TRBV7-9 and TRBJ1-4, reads DTGVSQNPRHKITKRGQNVTFRCDPISEHNRLYWYRQTLGQGPEFLTYFQNEAQLEKSRLLSDRFSAERPKGSFSTLEIQRTEQGDSAMYLCASSLQGPNEKLFFGSGTQLSVL.

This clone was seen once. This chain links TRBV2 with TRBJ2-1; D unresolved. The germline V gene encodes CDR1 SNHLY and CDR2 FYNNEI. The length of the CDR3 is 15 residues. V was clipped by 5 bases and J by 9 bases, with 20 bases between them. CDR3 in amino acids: CASSRIWPTTGEQFF. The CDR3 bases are TGTGCCAGCAGTAGAATTTGGCCAACGACGGGTGAGCAGTTCTTC.

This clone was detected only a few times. CDR3 sequence: CSVDRGVLNEQFF. The CDR3, as DNA: TGCAGCGTTGACAGGGGGGTATTAAATGAGCAGTTCTTC. The rearrangement links TRBV29-1 to TRBJ2-1; perhaps TRBD1 as D (7 bases). V was clipped by 3 bases and J by 7 bases, with 13 bases between them. Germline V gene sequence: CDR1 SQVTM, CDR2 ANQGSEA. The CDR3 covers 13 residues.

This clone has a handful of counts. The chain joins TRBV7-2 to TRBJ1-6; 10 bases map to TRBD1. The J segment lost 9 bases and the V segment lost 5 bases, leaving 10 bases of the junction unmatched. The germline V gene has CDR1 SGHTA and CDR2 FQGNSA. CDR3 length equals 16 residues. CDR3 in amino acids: CASSPRTGGTGSPLHF. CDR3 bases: TGTGCCAGCAGCCCTCGGACAGGGGGGACGGGTTCACCCCTCCACTTT.

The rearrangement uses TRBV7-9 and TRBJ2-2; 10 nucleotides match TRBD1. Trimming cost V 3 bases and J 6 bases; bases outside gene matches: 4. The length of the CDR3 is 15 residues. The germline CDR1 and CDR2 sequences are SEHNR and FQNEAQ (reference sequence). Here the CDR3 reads CASSFRDRGAGELFF. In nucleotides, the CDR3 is TGTGCCAGCAGCTTCCGGGACAGGGGTGCCGGGGAGCTGTTTTTT.

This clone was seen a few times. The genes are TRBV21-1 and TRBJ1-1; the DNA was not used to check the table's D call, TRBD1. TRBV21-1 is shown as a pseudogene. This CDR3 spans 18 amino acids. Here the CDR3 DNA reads TGTGCCAGCAGCAAAGGACAGGGTGGACATCGGCTAAACACTGAAGCTTTCTTT. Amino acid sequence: CASSKGQGGHRLNTEAFF.